This TCR beta chain was captured in a study of shared clonotypes between healthy human individuals. Study conclusions and caveats: A reduction in generation probabilities was seen for non-shared clonotypes relative to those shared by all four donors.

J lost 8 bases, V lost 8 bases, and 14 bases had no gene match. The CDR3 is 15 residues long. Germline V lookup: CDR1 MNHEY, CDR2 SVGAGI. Method: immunoSEQ multiplex PCR; TCRdb's copy keeps in-frame clones and lacks some. The sample contains about 2.3 million clones, just over 90% of which appear only once. For this clone: What it recognizes is unknown.

This clonotype originated in a man younger than 35 in good health. Some clones in this sample may be carry-over from other donors' samples. The sequencing input was naive CD4+ T cells from PBMCs. Subset in this sample: CD45RA+ positively selected. The chain joins TRBV6-5 to TRBJ2-3; 9 bases line up with TRBD2. The chain's CDR3 is CASSLTTSGEGTQYF. Here the CDR3 DNA reads TGTGCCAGCTCCTTGACGACTAGCGGAGAGGGTACGCAGTATTTT.